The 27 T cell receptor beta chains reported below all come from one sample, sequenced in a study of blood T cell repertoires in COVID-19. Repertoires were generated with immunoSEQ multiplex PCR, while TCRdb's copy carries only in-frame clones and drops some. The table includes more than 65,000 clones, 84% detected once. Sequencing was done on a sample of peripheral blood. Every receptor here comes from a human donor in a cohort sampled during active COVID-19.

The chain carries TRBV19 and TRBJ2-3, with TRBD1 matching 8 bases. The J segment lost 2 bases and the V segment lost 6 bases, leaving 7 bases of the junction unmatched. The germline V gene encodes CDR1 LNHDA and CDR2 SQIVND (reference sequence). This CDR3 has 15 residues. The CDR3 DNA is TGTGCCAGTAGGAGGACAGGGATAATCACAGATACGCAGTATTTT. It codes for CASRRTGIITDTQYF.

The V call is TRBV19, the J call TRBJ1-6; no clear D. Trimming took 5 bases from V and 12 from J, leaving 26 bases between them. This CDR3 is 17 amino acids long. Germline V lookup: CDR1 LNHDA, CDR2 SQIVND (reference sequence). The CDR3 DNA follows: TGTGCCAGTAGTGGAAGACGGGGATATCCCTTTTTGGAACCCCTCCACTTT. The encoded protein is CASSGRRGYPFLEPLHF.

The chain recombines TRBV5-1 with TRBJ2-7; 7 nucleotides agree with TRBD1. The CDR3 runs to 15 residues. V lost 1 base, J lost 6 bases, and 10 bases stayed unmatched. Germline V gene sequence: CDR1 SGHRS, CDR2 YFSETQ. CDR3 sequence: CASSLTGTASGEQYF. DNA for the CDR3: TGCGCCAGCAGCTTGACCGGGACAGCCTCCGGCGAGCAGTACTTC. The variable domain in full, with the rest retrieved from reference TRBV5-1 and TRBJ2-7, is KAGVTQTPRYLIKTRGQQVTLSCSPISGHRSVSWYQQTPGQGLQFLFEYFSETQRNKGNFPGRFSGRQFSNSRSEMNVSTLELGDSALYLCASSLTGTASGEQYFGPGTRLTVT.

The DNA of the CDR3 is TGTGCCAGCAGTTCTTTCCAGGCACGTACCGGGGAGCTGTTTTTT. Residues: CASSSFQARTGELFF. The chain links TRBV27 to TRBJ2-2; no clear D. The CDR3 is made up of 15 amino acids. CDR1 is MNHEY, CDR2 SMNVEV, per germline (reference sequence). The germline V and J ends were trimmed by 4 bases and 5 bases, with 14 bases remaining between them.

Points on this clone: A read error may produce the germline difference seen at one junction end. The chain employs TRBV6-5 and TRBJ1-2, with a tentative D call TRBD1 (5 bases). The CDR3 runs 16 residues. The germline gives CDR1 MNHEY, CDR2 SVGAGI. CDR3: CASSHSTAGANYGYTF. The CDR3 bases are TGTGCCAGCAGTCACTCGACAGCTGGAGCTAACTATGGCTACACCTTC.

The CDR3 here is CASLQSRNIQYF. The CDR3 DNA sequence: TGTGCCAGCCTTCAATCCAGAAACATTCAGTACTTC. V is TRBV2 and J is TRBJ2-4; unclear D gene. The V and J ends lost 8 bases and 6 bases respectively, with 11 bases between them. CDR3 length: 12 amino acids. Germline CDR1 and CDR2: SNHLY and FYNNEI.

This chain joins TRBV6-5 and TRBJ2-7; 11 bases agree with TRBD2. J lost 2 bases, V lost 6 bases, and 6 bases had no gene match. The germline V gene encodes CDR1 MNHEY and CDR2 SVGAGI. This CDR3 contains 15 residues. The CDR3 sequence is CASRPGLAGPYEQYF. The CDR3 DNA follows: TGTGCCAGCAGACCCGGACTAGCGGGCCCCTACGAGCAGTACTTC.

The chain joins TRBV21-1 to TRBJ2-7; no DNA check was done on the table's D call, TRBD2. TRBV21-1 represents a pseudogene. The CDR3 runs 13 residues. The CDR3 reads CASSIPRGDEQYF. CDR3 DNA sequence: TGTGCCAGCAGCATCCCAAGAGGCGACGAGCAGTACTTC.

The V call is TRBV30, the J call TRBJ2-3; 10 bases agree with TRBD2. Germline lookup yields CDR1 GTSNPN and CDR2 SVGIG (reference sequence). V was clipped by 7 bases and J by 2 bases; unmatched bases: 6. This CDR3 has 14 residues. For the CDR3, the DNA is TGTGCCTCCGCGACTAGCGGGTTCACAGATACGCAGTATTTT. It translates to CASATSGFTDTQYF. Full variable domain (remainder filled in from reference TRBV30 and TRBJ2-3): SQTIHQWPATLVQPVGSPLSLECTVEGTSNPNLYWYRQAAGRGLQLLFYSVGIGQISSEVPQNLSASRPQDRQFILSSKKLLLSDSGFYLCASATSGFTDTQYFGPGTRLTVL.

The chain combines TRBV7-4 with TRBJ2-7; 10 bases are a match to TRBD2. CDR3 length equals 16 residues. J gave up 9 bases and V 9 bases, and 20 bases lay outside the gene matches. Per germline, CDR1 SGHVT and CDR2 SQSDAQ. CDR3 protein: CARRRELAGGPHWQYF. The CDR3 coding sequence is TGTGCCAGACGAAGGGAATTAGCGGGGGGCCCCCACTGGCAGTACTTC.

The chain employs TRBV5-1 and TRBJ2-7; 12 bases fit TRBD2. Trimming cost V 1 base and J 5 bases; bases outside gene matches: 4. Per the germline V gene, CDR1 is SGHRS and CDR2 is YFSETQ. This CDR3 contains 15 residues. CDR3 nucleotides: TGCGCCAGCAGCTTGACACTAGCGGGAGGAAACGAGCAGTACTTC. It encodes CASSLTLAGGNEQYF. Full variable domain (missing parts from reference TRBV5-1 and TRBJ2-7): KAGVTQTPRYLIKTRGQQVTLSCSPISGHRSVSWYQQTPGQGLQFLFEYFSETQRNKGNFPGRFSGRQFSNSRSEMNVSTLELGDSALYLCASSLTLAGGNEQYFGPGTRLTVT.

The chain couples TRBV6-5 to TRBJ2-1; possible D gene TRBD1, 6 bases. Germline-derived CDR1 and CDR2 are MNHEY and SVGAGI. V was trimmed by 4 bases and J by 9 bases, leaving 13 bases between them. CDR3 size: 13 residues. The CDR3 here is CASSSLGQTEQFF. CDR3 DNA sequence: TGTGCCAGCAGTTCCCTCGGACAGACTGAGCAGTTCTTC.

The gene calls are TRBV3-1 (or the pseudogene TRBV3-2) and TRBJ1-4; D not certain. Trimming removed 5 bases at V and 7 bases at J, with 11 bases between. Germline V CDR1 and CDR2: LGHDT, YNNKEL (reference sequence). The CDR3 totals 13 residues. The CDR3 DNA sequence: TGTGCCAGCAGCAATCGACTGGGTGAAAAACTGTTTTTT. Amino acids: CASSNRLGEKLFF.

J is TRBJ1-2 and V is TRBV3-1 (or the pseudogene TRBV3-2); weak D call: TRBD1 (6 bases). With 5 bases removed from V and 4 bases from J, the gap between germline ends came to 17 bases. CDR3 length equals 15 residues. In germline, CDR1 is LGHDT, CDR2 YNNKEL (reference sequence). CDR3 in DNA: TGTGCCAGCAGCGCGAACGTCGGGGGGCGCTATGGCTACACCTTC. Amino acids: CASSANVGGRYGYTF.

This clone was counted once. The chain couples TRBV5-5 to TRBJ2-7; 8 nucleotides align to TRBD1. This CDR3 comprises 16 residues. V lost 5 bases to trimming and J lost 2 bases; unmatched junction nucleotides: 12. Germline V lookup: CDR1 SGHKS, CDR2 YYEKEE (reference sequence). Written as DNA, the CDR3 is TGTGCCAGCAGTAGAATCCGGGACAGGCTAGCCTACGAGCAGTACTTC. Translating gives CASSRIRDRLAYEQYF.

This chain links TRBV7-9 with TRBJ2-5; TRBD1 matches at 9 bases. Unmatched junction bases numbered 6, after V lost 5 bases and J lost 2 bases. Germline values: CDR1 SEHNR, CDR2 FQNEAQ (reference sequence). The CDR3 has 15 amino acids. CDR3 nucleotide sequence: TGTGCCAGCAGCCGAGGGACAGGGTTACAAGAGACCCAGTACTTC. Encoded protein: CASSRGTGLQETQYF.

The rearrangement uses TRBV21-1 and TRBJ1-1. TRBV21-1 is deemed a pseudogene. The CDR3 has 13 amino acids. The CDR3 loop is CASSKVVVGGAFF. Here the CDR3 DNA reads TGTGCCAGCAGCAAAGTCGTGGTCGGAGGAGCTTTCTTT.

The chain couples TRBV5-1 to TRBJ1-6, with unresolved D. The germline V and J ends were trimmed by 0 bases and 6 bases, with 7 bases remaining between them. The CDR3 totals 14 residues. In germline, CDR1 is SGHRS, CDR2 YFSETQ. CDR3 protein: CASSLVSRNSPLHF. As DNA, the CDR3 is TGCGCCAGCAGCTTGGTCTCGCGTAATTCACCCCTCCACTTT.

The chain's CDR3 is CAWSVKLMGAHEQYF. The CDR3 nucleotides read TGTGCCTGGAGTGTGAAACTGATGGGGGCCCACGAGCAGTACTTC. The chain recombines TRBV30 with TRBJ2-7, with a weak D call TRBD1 (6 bases). The germline V gene encodes CDR1 GTSNPN and CDR2 SVGIG (reference sequence). Trimming took 0 bases from V and 5 from J, leaving 17 bases between them. There are 15 residues in the CDR3.

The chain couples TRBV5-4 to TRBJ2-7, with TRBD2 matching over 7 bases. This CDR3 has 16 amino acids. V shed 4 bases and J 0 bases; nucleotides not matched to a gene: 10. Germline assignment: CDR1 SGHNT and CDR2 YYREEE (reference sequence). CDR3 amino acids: CASSPSGGEGSYEQYF. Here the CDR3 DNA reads TGTGCCAGCAGCCCCTCTGGGGGGGAGGGCTCCTACGAGCAGTACTTC.

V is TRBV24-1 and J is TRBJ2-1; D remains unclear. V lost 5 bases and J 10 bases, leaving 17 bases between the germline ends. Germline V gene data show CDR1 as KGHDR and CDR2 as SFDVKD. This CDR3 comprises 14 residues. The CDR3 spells CATSARFRESEQFF. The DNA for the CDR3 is TGTGCCACCAGTGCCCGTTTTCGAGAATCGGAGCAGTTCTTC.

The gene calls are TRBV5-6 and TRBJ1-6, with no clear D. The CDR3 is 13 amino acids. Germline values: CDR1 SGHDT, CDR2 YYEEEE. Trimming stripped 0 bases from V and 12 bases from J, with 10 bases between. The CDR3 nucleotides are TGTGCCAGCAGCTTGGATCGGGCGGGACCCCTCCACTTT. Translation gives CASSLDRAGPLHF. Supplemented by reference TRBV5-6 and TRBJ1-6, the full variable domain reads DAGVTQSPTHLIKTRGQQVTLRCSPKSGHDTVSWYQQALGQGPQFIFQYYEEEERQRGNFPDRFSGHQFPNYSSELNVNALLLGDSALYLCASSLDRAGPLHFGNGTRLTVT.

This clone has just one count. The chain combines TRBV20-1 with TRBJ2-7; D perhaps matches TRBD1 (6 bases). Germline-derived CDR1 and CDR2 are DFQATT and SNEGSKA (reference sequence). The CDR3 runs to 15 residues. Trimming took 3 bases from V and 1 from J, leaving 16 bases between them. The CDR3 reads CSASQGPPPSYEQYF. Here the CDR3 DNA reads TGCAGTGCTAGTCAGGGGCCGCCGCCTTCCTACGAGCAGTACTTC.

As DNA, the CDR3 is TGTGCCAGTAGTACTCCGGGGGGGAACACCGGGGAGCTGTTTTTT. Protein sequence: CASSTPGGNTGELFF. The gene calls are TRBV19 and TRBJ2-2; 7 nucleotides align to TRBD2. Trimming at V came to 4 bases and at J to 1 base, leaving 3 bases not matched to a gene. Germline V gene data show CDR1 as LNHDA and CDR2 as SQIVND (reference sequence). The CDR3 is 15 residues long.

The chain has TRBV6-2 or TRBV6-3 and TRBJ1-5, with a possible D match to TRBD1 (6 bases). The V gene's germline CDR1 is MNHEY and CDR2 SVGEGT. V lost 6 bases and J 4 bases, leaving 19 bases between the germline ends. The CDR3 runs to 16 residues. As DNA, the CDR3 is TGTGCCAGCAGCCAGACACAGGGCATGGGGAATCAGCCCCAGCATTTT. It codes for CASSQTQGMGNQPQHF.

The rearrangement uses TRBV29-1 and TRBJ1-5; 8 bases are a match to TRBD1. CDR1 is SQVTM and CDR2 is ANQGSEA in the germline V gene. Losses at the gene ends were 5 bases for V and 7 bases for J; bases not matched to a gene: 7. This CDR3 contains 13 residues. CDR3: CSVRTGSSQPQHF. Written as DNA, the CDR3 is TGCAGCGTTCGGACAGGGAGTTCGCAGCCCCAGCATTTT.

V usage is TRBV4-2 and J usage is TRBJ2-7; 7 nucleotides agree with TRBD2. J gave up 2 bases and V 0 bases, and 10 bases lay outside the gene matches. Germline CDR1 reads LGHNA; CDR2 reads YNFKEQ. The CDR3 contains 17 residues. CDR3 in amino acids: CASSQDSYRGVPYEQYF. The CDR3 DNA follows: TGTGCCAGCAGCCAAGATTCCTATCGGGGGGTCCCCTACGAGCAGTACTTC.